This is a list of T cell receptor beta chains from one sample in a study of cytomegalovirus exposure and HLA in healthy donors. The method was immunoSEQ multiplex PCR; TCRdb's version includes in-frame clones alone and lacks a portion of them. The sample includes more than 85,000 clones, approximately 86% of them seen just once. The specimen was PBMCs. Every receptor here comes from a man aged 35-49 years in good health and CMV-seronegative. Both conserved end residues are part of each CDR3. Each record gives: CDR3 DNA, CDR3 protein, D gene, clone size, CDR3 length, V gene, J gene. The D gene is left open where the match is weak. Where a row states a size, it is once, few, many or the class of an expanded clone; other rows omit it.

CDR3nt: TGTGCCTCTAAGCGGCCCGGGGGGACACCCCTCCACTTT
CDR3aa: CASKRPGGTPLHF
d_gene: .
abundance: .
len: 13
v_gene: TRBV19
j_gene: TRBJ1-6

CDR3nt: TGTGCCAGCAGCTTTCCAGGACAGCCCTACGAGCAGTACTTC
CDR3aa: CASSFPGQPYEQYF
d_gene: .
abundance: .
len: 14
v_gene: TRBV28
j_gene: TRBJ2-7

CDR3nt: TGTGCCAGCAGTTACTCGGAGGGAGGAGGTTCACCCCTCCACTTT
CDR3aa: CASSYSEGGGSPLHF
d_gene: .
abundance: .
len: 15
v_gene: TRBV6-6
j_gene: TRBJ1-6

CDR3nt: TGCAGCGTTGAGCCAGGAGGGGTCAATGAGCAGTTCTTC
CDR3aa: CSVEPGGVNEQFF
d_gene: .
abundance: once
len: 13
v_gene: TRBV29-1
j_gene: TRBJ2-1

CDR3nt: TGTGCCATCAGCCGCGACACTGAAGCTTTCTTT
CDR3aa: CAISRDTEAFF
d_gene: .
abundance: .
len: 11
v_gene: TRBV10-3
j_gene: TRBJ1-1

CDR3nt: TGTGCCAGCATTACTGCCGGTGGGGGGAACTATGGCTACACCTTC
CDR3aa: CASITAGGGNYGYTF
d_gene: .
abundance: .
len: 15
v_gene: TRBV28
j_gene: TRBJ1-2

CDR3nt: TGTGCCAGCGGTCCCCCGGGACAGGGAGTCCAGCCCCAGCATTTT
CDR3aa: CASGPPGQGVQPQHF
d_gene: TRBD1
abundance: .
len: 15
v_gene: TRBV28
j_gene: TRBJ1-5

CDR3nt: TGTGCCAGCAGCTGCGCGACTAGCGGGGCTTGCTACAATGAGCAGTTCTTC
CDR3aa: CASSCATSGACYNEQFF
d_gene: TRBD2
abundance: .
len: 17
v_gene: TRBV5-6
j_gene: TRBJ2-1

CDR3nt: TGTGCCAGCAGCTTGAACAGGATACTACCGGGCTACGAGCAGTACTTC
CDR3aa: CASSLNRILPGYEQYF
d_gene: .
abundance: .
len: 16
v_gene: TRBV11-1
j_gene: TRBJ2-7

CDR3nt: TGTGCCAGCTCACCGTCCTGGGGCGACACTGAAGCTTTCTTT
CDR3aa: CASSPSWGDTEAFF
d_gene: .
abundance: .
len: 14
v_gene: TRBV18
j_gene: TRBJ1-1

CDR3nt: TGCGCCAGCAGCTTGGCGGGGGACAATCAGCCCCAGCATTTT
CDR3aa: CASSLAGDNQPQHF
d_gene: .
abundance: .
len: 14
v_gene: TRBV5-1
j_gene: TRBJ1-5

CDR3nt: TGTGCCAGCAGTCGAAACCAGGGTACAGGGGCTGGGGCCAACGTCCTGACTTTC
CDR3aa: CASSRNQGTGAGANVLTF
d_gene: TRBD1
abundance: .
len: 18
v_gene: TRBV27
j_gene: TRBJ2-6

CDR3nt: TGTGCCAGCAGCCGTGTAGCGGGGGGGTACAATGAGCAGTTCTTC
CDR3aa: CASSRVAGGYNEQFF
d_gene: TRBD2
abundance: .
len: 15
v_gene: TRBV5-4
j_gene: TRBJ2-1

CDR3nt: TGTGCCAGCAGACTTCCGACAGGCGACCCTAACTATGGCTACACCTTC
CDR3aa: CASRLPTGDPNYGYTF
d_gene: .
abundance: .
len: 16
v_gene: TRBV28
j_gene: TRBJ1-2

CDR3nt: TGCAGTGCTAGGGACAGGGGTGGCTACACCTTC
CDR3aa: CSARDRGGYTF
d_gene: TRBD1
abundance: once
len: 11
v_gene: TRBV20-1
j_gene: TRBJ1-2

CDR3nt: TGCGCCAGCAGCTTCAGTGGGAGTAAAGGAGATACGCAGTATTTT
CDR3aa: CASSFSGSKGDTQYF
d_gene: .
abundance: .
len: 15
v_gene: TRBV5-1
j_gene: TRBJ2-3

CDR3nt: TGTGCCAGCAGCCCAGGGACTTTCTCTGGGGCCAACGTCCTGACTTTC
CDR3aa: CASSPGTFSGANVLTF
d_gene: .
abundance: .
len: 16
v_gene: TRBV5-4
j_gene: TRBJ2-6

CDR3nt: TGCGCCAGCAGCCAAGAAAGGACAGGTAAAAACATTCAGTACTTC
CDR3aa: CASSQERTGKNIQYF
d_gene: TRBD1
abundance: .
len: 15
v_gene: TRBV4-3
j_gene: TRBJ2-4

CDR3nt: TGTGCCAGCAGTGGAGGGACAGGGGATGTCCGAAAACTGTTTTTT
CDR3aa: CASSGGTGDVRKLFF
d_gene: TRBD1
abundance: .
len: 15
v_gene: TRBV28
j_gene: TRBJ1-4

CDR3nt: TGTGCCAGCAGTTCCCGCACTTTAGCTAACTATGGCTACACCTTC
CDR3aa: CASSSRTLANYGYTF
d_gene: .
abundance: .
len: 15
v_gene: TRBV28
j_gene: TRBJ1-2

CDR3nt: TGTGCCAGCAGTGTAGGACGGGGAAACATTCAGTACTTC
CDR3aa: CASSVGRGNIQYF
d_gene: .
abundance: once
len: 13
v_gene: TRBV2
j_gene: TRBJ2-4

CDR3nt: TGCGCCAGCACCCTAATTGCAACTAATGAAAAACTGTTTTTT
CDR3aa: CASTLIATNEKLFF
d_gene: .
abundance: .
len: 14
v_gene: TRBV10-1
j_gene: TRBJ1-4

CDR3nt: TGTGCCAGCAGCTCCTCCGGGACTCCCGGAGAGACCCAGTACTTC
CDR3aa: CASSSSGTPGETQYF
d_gene: .
abundance: .
len: 15
v_gene: TRBV7-9
j_gene: TRBJ2-5

CDR3nt: TGTGCCAGCAGTTTAAGACCTATTAGGAGGTCAGGGGTTTCGGGGGCCAACGTCCTGACTTTC
CDR3aa: CASSLRPIRRSGVSGANVLTF
d_gene: .
abundance: .
len: 21
v_gene: TRBV27
j_gene: TRBJ2-6

CDR3nt: TGTGCCAGCAACGAAGGGACAGTTAACTATGGCTACACCTTC
CDR3aa: CASNEGTVNYGYTF
d_gene: TRBD1
abundance: .
len: 14
v_gene: TRBV6-1
j_gene: TRBJ1-2

CDR3nt: TGTGCCAGCAGCTTAGGTCCAATGCGTGAAGCTTTCTTT
CDR3aa: CASSLGPMREAFF
d_gene: .
abundance: .
len: 13
v_gene: TRBV11-3
j_gene: TRBJ1-1

CDR3nt: TGTGCCAGCAGCTTGCATCATTCGGGCTCCTACGAGCAGTACTTC
CDR3aa: CASSLHHSGSYEQYF
d_gene: .
abundance: once
len: 15
v_gene: TRBV7-6
j_gene: TRBJ2-7

CDR3nt: TGTGCCAGCAGTGATGGTATCAGCTCCTACAATGAGCAGTTCTTC
CDR3aa: CASSDGISSYNEQFF
d_gene: .
abundance: few
len: 15
v_gene: TRBV25-1
j_gene: TRBJ2-1

CDR3nt: TGTGCCAGCAGCCGTACCCCGGGAGGGACTGAAGCTTTCTTT
CDR3aa: CASSRTPGGTEAFF
d_gene: .
abundance: once
len: 14
v_gene: TRBV7-9
j_gene: TRBJ1-1

CDR3nt: TGCGCCAGCAGCTTGACGGGGAATGAAAAGACCCAGTACTTC
CDR3aa: CASSLTGNEKTQYF
d_gene: .
abundance: .
len: 14
v_gene: TRBV5-1
j_gene: TRBJ2-5

CDR3nt: TGTGCCAGCAGGGACAGCATGAACACTGAAGCTTTCTTT
CDR3aa: CASRDSMNTEAFF
d_gene: .
abundance: .
len: 13
v_gene: TRBV5-8
j_gene: TRBJ1-1

CDR3nt: TGTGCCAGCAGCCAAGTAGGTAGCGGGGGCACAGATACGCAGTATTTT
CDR3aa: CASSQVGSGGTDTQYF
d_gene: TRBD2
abundance: .
len: 16
v_gene: TRBV4-2
j_gene: TRBJ2-3

CDR3nt: TGTGCCAGCAGCGCCCCGGGACAGGGGAACATTCAGTACTTC
CDR3aa: CASSAPGQGNIQYF
d_gene: TRBD1
abundance: .
len: 14
v_gene: TRBV9
j_gene: TRBJ2-4

CDR3nt: TGTGCCAGCAGTCCTCCGAGGTCAGACGAGCAGTACTTC
CDR3aa: CASSPPRSDEQYF
d_gene: .
abundance: .
len: 13
v_gene: TRBV7-7
j_gene: TRBJ2-7

CDR3nt: TGCGCCAGCAGCCAAGTGTCTAGCGGGGGGGCCGACGAGCAGTACTTC
CDR3aa: CASSQVSSGGADEQYF
d_gene: TRBD2
abundance: .
len: 16
v_gene: TRBV4-3
j_gene: TRBJ2-7

CDR3nt: TGCGCCAGCAGCCGTCTGGGGGGGCTGGCCCCCTACAATGAGCAGTTCTTC
CDR3aa: CASSRLGGLAPYNEQFF
d_gene: .
abundance: .
len: 17
v_gene: TRBV5-1
j_gene: TRBJ2-1

CDR3nt: TGTGCCAGCAGCTCAACAGGGAATCAGCCCCAGCATTTT
CDR3aa: CASSSTGNQPQHF
d_gene: .
abundance: few
len: 13
v_gene: TRBV7-2
j_gene: TRBJ1-5

CDR3nt: TGTGCCAGCAATCCGGGGGGGGGAGAACTGTTTTTT
CDR3aa: CASNPGGGELFF
d_gene: .
abundance: .
len: 12
v_gene: TRBV7-8
j_gene: TRBJ1-4

CDR3nt: TGCGCCAGCAGCTTGGAGGGGGGGGCAGATACGCAGTATTTT
CDR3aa: CASSLEGGADTQYF
d_gene: .
abundance: .
len: 14
v_gene: TRBV5-1
j_gene: TRBJ2-3

CDR3nt: TGCAGCGTCGCGGACAGGGGTCAGCCCCAGCATTTT
CDR3aa: CSVADRGQPQHF
d_gene: TRBD1
abundance: few
len: 12
v_gene: TRBV29-1
j_gene: TRBJ1-5

CDR3nt: TGTGCCAGCAGCTTAGAGTTGGACAGCCCCTACGAGCAGTACTTC
CDR3aa: CASSLELDSPYEQYF
d_gene: .
abundance: .
len: 15
v_gene: TRBV7-6
j_gene: TRBJ2-7

CDR3nt: TGTGCCAGCTCCCCACCAGACAAGCAGGGCACTGAAGCTTTCTTT
CDR3aa: CASSPPDKQGTEAFF
d_gene: .
abundance: .
len: 15
v_gene: TRBV18
j_gene: TRBJ1-1

CDR3nt: TGTGCCAGGCATGGACTAGCGGGGCAAGAGACCCAGTACTTC
CDR3aa: CARHGLAGQETQYF
d_gene: TRBD2
abundance: .
len: 14
v_gene: TRBV28
j_gene: TRBJ2-5

CDR3nt: TGTGCCAGCATCCTGATCCCGAGGGTGGTTAATGAAAAACTGTTTTTT
CDR3aa: CASILIPRVVNEKLFF
d_gene: .
abundance: .
len: 16
v_gene: TRBV9
j_gene: TRBJ1-4

CDR3nt: TGTGCCAGCAGCTCAAGGGGGACGACAGCAGATACGCAGTATTTT
CDR3aa: CASSSRGTTADTQYF
d_gene: .
abundance: .
len: 15
v_gene: TRBV5-6
j_gene: TRBJ2-3

CDR3nt: TGCGCCAGCAGCTTGGCCCCGGGACAGGAACCGTATGGCTACACCTTC
CDR3aa: CASSLAPGQEPYGYTF
d_gene: TRBD1
abundance: .
len: 16
v_gene: TRBV5-1
j_gene: TRBJ1-2

CDR3nt: TGTGCCAGTAGTTCCCAGTCGGGACAGAGGAAAGCTTTCTTT
CDR3aa: CASSSQSGQRKAFF
d_gene: TRBD1
abundance: once
len: 14
v_gene: TRBV19
j_gene: TRBJ1-1